The next 14 T cell receptor beta chains were all read from a single sample in a study of early T cells in non-severe SARS-CoV-2 infection. TCRdb passed the 5' RACE reads through MiXCR, listing each CDR3 protein once. The table shows over 90,000 distinct CDR3 sequences, with about an eighth occurring only once. The sample comprised whole blood. Receptor source: an adult who was a healthcare worker with PCR-confirmed SARS-CoV-2 infection or an uninfected control (not recorded which).

The CDR3 region has the DNA TGCGCCAGCAGCCAATCCCCGGGGGGGCGGGCAGATACGCAGTATTTT. It specifies CASSQSPGGRADTQYF. The genes are TRBV4-3 and TRBJ2-3; 8 bases map to TRBD2. Per germline, CDR1 LGHNA and CDR2 YSLEER. This CDR3 comprises 16 residues. V shed 2 bases, J shed 4 bases, and the junction held 8 bases outside the gene matches.

The chain carries TRBV14 and TRBJ1-1, with D unresolved. There are 13 residues in the CDR3. The V end was cut by 2 bases, the J end by 4 bases, with 8 bases between. Germline CDR1 SGHDN, CDR2 FVKESK. CDR3 sequence: CASSQSRSTEAFF. CDR3 DNA sequence: TGTGCCAGCAGCCAATCTCGGTCCACTGAAGCTTTCTTT.

This clonotype was picked up a small number of times. The genes are TRBV29-1 and TRBJ2-1; 11 bases map to TRBD2. Trimming at V came to 6 bases and at J to 3 bases, leaving 4 bases not matched to a gene. This CDR3 comprises 14 residues. Germline V gene lookup returns CDR1 SQVTM and CDR2 ANQGSEA. The CDR3 spells CSVAGTSGYNEQFF. CDR3 bases: TGCAGCGTGGCCGGGACTAGCGGCTACAATGAGCAGTTCTTC.

This clonotype was seen only a few times. The chain has TRBV5-1 and TRBJ2-7, with D possibly TRBD2 on 6 matching bases. Germline assignment: CDR1 SGHRS and CDR2 YFSETQ. This CDR3 has 15 residues. V gave up 0 bases and J gave up 3 bases, with 13 bases separating them. Here the CDR3 DNA reads TGCGCCAGCAGCTTGGCCATGGGCGGGAACTACGAGCAGTACTTC. It translates to CASSLAMGGNYEQYF. The whole variable domain, filled in from reference TRBV5-1 and TRBJ2-7, reads KAGVTQTPRYLIKTRGQQVTLSCSPISGHRSVSWYQQTPGQGLQFLFEYFSETQRNKGNFPGRFSGRQFSNSRSEMNVSTLELGDSALYLCASSLAMGGNYEQYFGPGTRLTVT.

This clonotype was detected only a few times. The V gene is TRBV20-1, the J gene TRBJ2-5; tentative D call: TRBD2 (7 bases). Per the germline V gene, CDR1 is DFQATT and CDR2 is SNEGSKA (reference sequence). Trimming pared 0 bases from V and 3 bases from J, leaving 14 bases between. The CDR3 contains 15 residues. Written as DNA, the CDR3 is TGCAGTGCTAGAGATGGTGGGGGGGCCGAAGAGACCCAGTACTTC. Translation: CSARDGGGAEETQYF.

This clonotype has ten or more counts. The chain links TRBV7-2 to TRBJ2-7; no definite D call. CDR3 length: 13 residues. V was trimmed by 1 base and J by 7 bases, leaving 11 bases between them. Germline loops: CDR1 SGHTA, CDR2 FQGNSA. Written as DNA, the CDR3 is TGTGCCAGCAGCTTAGAGGGCTTGGGTGAGCAGTACTTC. This codes for CASSLEGLGEQYF.

The rearrangement uses TRBV12-3 or TRBV12-4 and TRBJ2-2; D possibly corresponds to TRBD2 (5 bases). Between the trimmed V and J ends, which lost 0 bases and 4 bases, there was a span of 12 bases. The CDR3 length is 16 residues. CDR3 loop: CASSLAWGRGTGELFF. In DNA, the CDR3 is TGTGCCAGCAGTTTAGCCTGGGGTCGGGGCACCGGGGAGCTGTTTTTT.

V is TRBV28 and J is TRBJ1-1; D perhaps matches TRBD1 (5 bases). This CDR3 contains 13 residues. The V end lost 3 bases, the J end lost 8 bases, and 13 bases lay between the germline ends. CDR1 is MDHEN and CDR2 is SYDVKM in the germline V gene. The CDR3 is CASSFRGEGEAFF. DNA of the CDR3: TGTGCCAGCAGTTTTCGGGGCGAGGGCGAAGCTTTCTTT.

This clonotype was counted at least ten times. The chain is built from TRBV20-1 and TRBJ2-2; TRBD2 might be the D (6 bases). V lost 0 bases to trimming and J lost 8 bases, with 22 bases between them. This CDR3 region has 17 residues. Per germline, CDR1 DFQATT and CDR2 SNEGSKA (reference sequence). The chain's CDR3 is CSARDGLRGGIGGELFF. The CDR3, as DNA: TGCAGTGCTAGAGATGGGTTACGCGGCGGGATTGGTGGGGAGCTGTTTTTT.

This clonotype has just a few counts. The V and J genes are TRBV7-6 and TRBJ2-7; possible D gene TRBD2, 5 bases. This CDR3 has 15 residues. The ends were cut back, 2 bases at V and 0 bases at J, with 11 bases in the middle. The germline gives CDR1 SGHVS, CDR2 FNYEAQ. CDR3 in DNA: TGTGCCAGCAGCTTACGAGGAGGACCCTCCTACGAGCAGTACTTC. Translation gives CASSLRGGPSYEQYF.

Here the CDR3 reads CASSAGQGPDTQYF. As DNA, the CDR3 is TGTGCCAGCAGCGCAGGTCAGGGACCAGATACGCAGTATTTT. This chain connects TRBV9 to TRBJ2-3, with D perhaps given as TRBD1 or TRBD2 (5 bases each). V lost 3 bases and J lost 4, with 12 bases in between. Germline V CDR1 and CDR2: SGDLS, YYNGEE. This CDR3 is built from 14 residues. The full variable domain, with the rest looked up from reference TRBV9 and TRBJ2-3, is DSGVTQTPKHLITATGQRVTLRCSPRSGDLSVYWYQQSLDQGLQFLIQYYNGEERAKGNILERFSAQQFPDLHSELNLSSLELGDSALYFCASSAGQGPDTQYFGPGTRLTVL.

This chain links TRBV9 with TRBJ2-7; D is tentatively TRBD1 or TRBD2 (5 bases each). This CDR3 spans 13 amino acids. Deletions cut 0 bases from V and 6 bases from J, with 10 bases between. Germline values: CDR1 SGDLS, CDR2 YYNGEE. In DNA form, the CDR3 reads TGTGCCAGCAGCGTAGGGGACCTTACCGAGCAGTACTTC. This gives the protein CASSVGDLTEQYF.

The chain links TRBV6-6 to TRBJ2-1; D possibly corresponds to TRBD1 (5 bases). Germline CDR1 and CDR2: MNHNY and SVGAGI (reference sequence). The CDR3 is 14 residues long. V was trimmed by 7 bases and J by 3 bases, leaving 13 bases between them. This CDR3 is CASNTGGIYNEQFF. CDR3 in DNA: TGTGCCAGCAATACAGGCGGCATCTACAATGAGCAGTTCTTC.

J is TRBJ2-1 and V is TRBV12-3 or TRBV12-4; 7 bases align to TRBD1. CDR3 length equals 16 residues. Trimming at V came to 4 bases and at J to 0 bases, leaving 6 bases not matched to a gene. CDR3 coding DNA: TGTGCCAGCAGTTCTTGGGACAGTAGCTCCTACAATGAGCAGTTCTTC. Translated: CASSSWDSSSYNEQFF.